The TCR beta chain described here comes from a study of cytomegalovirus exposure and HLA in healthy donors. General observations from the study: In the 95 to 150 validation repertoires, approximately 94% of cluster scores exceeded 0, per a later analysis. In vitro experiments confirmed that three CMV-associated chains were specific for CMV antigens. The authors listed some 150 TCR beta chains as cytomegalovirus-associated.

The donors were part of the validation cohort, which consisted of over a hundred subjects and was separate from the first cohort of several hundred subjects. Libraries were prepared by immunoSEQ multiplex PCR; TCRdb keeps only in-frame clonotypes and omits some of them. The sample lists 150,000 to 200,000 clones; 88% were seen once. A note on this clone: Its antigen is unknown.

The TCR comes from a man aged 18 to 30 in good health and CMV-seronegative. The sequencing input was PBMCs.

CDR3 in amino acids: CASSFYTTSLREQYF. For the CDR3, the DNA is TGTGCCAGCAGTTTTTATACGACCTCACTACGCGAGCAGTACTTC. This rearrangement joins TRBV28 to TRBJ2-7; D remains ambiguous. Trimming pared 3 bases from V and 6 bases from J, leaving 18 bases between. CDR1 is MDHEN, CDR2 SYDVKM, per germline. The CDR3 is 15 amino acids.